This section outlines one T cell receptor beta chain sequence together with its context. The record originates from a study of control samples from healthy donors and cancer patients. Data came from immunoSEQ multiplex PCR; TCRdb stores just in-frame clones and leaves some out. The sample comprises 150,000 to 200,000 clones, 91% of which are singletons, and over 1.2% rests with the top ten. This CDR3 region has 14 residues. The germline V gene has CDR1 LGHDT and CDR2 YNNKEL (reference sequence). J gave up 2 bases and V 5 bases, and 4 bases lay outside the gene matches. The chain recombines TRBV3-1 (or the pseudogene TRBV3-2) with TRBJ2-3, with TRBD2 identical over 7 bases. The sequence was obtained from a woman aged 30 to 39 in good health. Sequencing was done on a sample of blood. The CDR3 is CASSTRGTTDTQYF. The DNA of the CDR3 is TGTGCCAGCAGCACGCGGGGGACCACAGATACGCAGTATTTT.